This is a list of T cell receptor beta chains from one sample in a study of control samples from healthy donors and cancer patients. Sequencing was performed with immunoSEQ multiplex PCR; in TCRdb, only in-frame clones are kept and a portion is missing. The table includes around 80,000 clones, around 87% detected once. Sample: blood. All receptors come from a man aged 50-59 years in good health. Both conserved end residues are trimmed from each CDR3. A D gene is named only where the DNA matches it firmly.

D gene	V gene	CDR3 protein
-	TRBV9	ASSGQASYEQY
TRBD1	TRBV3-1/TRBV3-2	ASSQGQGWNEKLF
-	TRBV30	AWSVAGARSGYT
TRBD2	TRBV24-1	ATSARAGTSGSADTQY
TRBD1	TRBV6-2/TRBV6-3	ASSSGGTVNTEAF
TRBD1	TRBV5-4	ASSPTGQVNEKLF
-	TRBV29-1	SVEGPGLRGEQY
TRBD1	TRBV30	AWRTPRGQGNNEKLF
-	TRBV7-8	ASSLGDTSYEQY
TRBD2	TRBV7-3	ASSFTRTSGGLNEQF
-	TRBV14	ASSQGVNQPQH
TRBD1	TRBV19	ASSGYGTGGYT
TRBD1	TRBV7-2	ASSLGDRVVEKLF
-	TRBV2	ASSSDVNTEAF
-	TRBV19	ATAWQTANQPQH
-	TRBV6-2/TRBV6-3	ASTPGLSSYEQY
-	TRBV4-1	ASSQSTGFRYGYT
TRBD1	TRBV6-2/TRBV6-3	ASSYSRTGSTEAF
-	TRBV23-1	ASSQSGPKDGYT
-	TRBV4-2	ASSQGPGSNTGELF
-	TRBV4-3	ASSPATGFGNTIY
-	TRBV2	ASSVQATTDTQY
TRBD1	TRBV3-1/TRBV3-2	ASSQPDRVLYGYT
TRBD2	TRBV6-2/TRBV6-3	ASSYGPGQRGGPDTQY
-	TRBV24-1	ATSDRTENTEAF
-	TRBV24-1	ATSDESDRPQH
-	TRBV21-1	ASRRIAPRRVSEAF
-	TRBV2	ASSELQILGYT
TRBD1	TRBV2	ASTLTGDSGNTIY
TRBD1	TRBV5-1	ASSFPGQKETQY
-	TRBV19	ASKSASSGNTIY
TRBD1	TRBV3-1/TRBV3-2	ASSLGQGDTEAF
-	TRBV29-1	SVEVPNNEQF
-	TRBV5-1	ASSLWAAYTQY
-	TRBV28	ASSSTSSGNTIY
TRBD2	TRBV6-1	ASSVRTSGIVYEQY
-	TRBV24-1	ATSDPSQAGEKLF
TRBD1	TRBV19	ASSFTGGGTDTQY
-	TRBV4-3	ASMDEGYGYT
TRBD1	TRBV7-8	ASSFNQGANSPLH
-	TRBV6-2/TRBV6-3	ASSRTTDTQY
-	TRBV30	AWHLRRTQY
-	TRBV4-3	ASPPTDTQY
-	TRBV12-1	ASPDPRPDKRYRDRTRLVNEQF
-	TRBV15	ATSSGTGAEQY
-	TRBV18	ASSPVHREETQY